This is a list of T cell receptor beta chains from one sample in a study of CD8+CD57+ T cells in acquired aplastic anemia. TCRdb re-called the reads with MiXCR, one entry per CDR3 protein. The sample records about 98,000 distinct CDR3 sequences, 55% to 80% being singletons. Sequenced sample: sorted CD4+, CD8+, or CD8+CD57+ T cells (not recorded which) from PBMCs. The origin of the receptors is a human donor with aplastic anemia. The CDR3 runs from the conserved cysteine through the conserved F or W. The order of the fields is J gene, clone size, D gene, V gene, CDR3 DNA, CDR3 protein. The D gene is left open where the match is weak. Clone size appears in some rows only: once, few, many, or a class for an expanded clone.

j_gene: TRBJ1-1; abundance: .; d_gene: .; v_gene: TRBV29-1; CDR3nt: TGCAGCGTTGTAGTTCTACGATTGAACACTGAAGCTTTCTTT; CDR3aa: CSVVVLRLNTEAFF
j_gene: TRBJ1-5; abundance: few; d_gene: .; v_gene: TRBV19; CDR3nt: TGTGCCAGTAGTTACCGGGAGGGAAGCAATCAGCCCCAGCATTTT; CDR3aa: CASSYREGSNQPQHF
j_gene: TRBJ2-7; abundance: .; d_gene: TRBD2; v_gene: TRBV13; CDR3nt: TGTGCCAGCAGCCCCTGGACTAGCGGGGTCCGACAGTACTTC; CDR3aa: CASSPWTSGVRQYF
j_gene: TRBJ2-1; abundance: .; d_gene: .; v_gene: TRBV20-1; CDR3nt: TGCAGTGCTAGGCCCAGCGGTTTGTCCTACAATGAGCAGTTCTTC; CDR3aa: CSARPSGLSYNEQFF
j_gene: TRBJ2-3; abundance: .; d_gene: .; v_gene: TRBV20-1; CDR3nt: TGCAGTGCTGCCGCCCCTAGCACAGGTACGCAGTATTTT; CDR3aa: CSAAAPSTGTQYF
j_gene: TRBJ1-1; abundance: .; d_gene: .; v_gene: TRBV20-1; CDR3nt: TGCAGTGCTAGTTTAGGGAGCTCGCTGAACACTGAAGCTTTCTTT; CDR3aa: CSASLGSSLNTEAFF
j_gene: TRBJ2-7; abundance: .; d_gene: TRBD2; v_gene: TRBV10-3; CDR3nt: TGTGTCACCACTAGCGGGGGGGCAAAAACTAGGGAGCAGTACTTC; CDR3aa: CVTTSGGAKTREQYF
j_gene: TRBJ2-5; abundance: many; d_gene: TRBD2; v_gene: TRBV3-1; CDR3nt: TGTGCCAGCAGCCAAGACCGGGACGGGGGGTGGGAGACCCAGTACTTC; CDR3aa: CASSQDRDGGWETQYF
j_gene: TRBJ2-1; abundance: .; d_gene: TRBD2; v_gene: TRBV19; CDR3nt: TGTGCCAGTAGCCTAGCGGGGGGGCCCGCGAATGAGCAGTTCTTC; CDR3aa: CASSLAGGPANEQFF
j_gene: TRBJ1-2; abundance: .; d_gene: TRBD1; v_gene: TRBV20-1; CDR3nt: TGCAGTGCTAGTTTGAGGGGACAGGCCGCCTATGGCTACACCTTC; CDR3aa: CSASLRGQAAYGYTF
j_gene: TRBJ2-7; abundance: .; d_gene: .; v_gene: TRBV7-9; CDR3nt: TGTGCCAGCAGCTTACCAGGGGGGCCCGACGAGCAGTACTTC; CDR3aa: CASSLPGGPDEQYF
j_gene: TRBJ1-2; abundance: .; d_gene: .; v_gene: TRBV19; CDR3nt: TGTGCCAGTTATGGTCAGGGTAGGGTCTATGGCTACACCTTC; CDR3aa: CASYGQGRVYGYTF
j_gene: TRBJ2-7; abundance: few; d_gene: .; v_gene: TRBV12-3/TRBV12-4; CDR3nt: TGTGCCAGCGGGAACCTCGAGCAGTACTTC; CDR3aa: CASGNLEQYF
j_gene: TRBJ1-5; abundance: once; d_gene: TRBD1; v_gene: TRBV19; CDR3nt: TGTGCCAGTAGTCCTTGGGACAGTGACTATAGCAATCAGCCCCAGCATTTT; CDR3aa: CASSPWDSDYSNQPQHF
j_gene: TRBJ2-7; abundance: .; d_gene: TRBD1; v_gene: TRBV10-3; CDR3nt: TGTGCCATCAGAACGGGACAGGGGGCAGACGAGCAGTGCTTC; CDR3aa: CAIRTGQGADEQCF
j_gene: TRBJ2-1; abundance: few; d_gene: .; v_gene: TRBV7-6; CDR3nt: TGTGCCAGCAGCGTCACTAGTCAGAGCTCCTACAATGAGCAGTTCTTC; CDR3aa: CASSVTSQSSYNEQFF
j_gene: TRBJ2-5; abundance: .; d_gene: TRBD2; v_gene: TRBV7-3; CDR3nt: TGTGCCAGCAGCTCTCTAGCGGAAGAGACCCAGTACTTC; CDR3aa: CASSSLAEETQYF
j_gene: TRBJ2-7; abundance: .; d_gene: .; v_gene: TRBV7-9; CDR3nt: TGTGCCAGCGGGGCACTAATCTACGAGCAGTACTTC; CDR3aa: CASGALIYEQYF
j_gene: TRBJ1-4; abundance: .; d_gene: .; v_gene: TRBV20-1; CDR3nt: TGCAGTGCTAGATTGGACCTAAATGAAAAACTGTTTTTT; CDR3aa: CSARLDLNEKLFF
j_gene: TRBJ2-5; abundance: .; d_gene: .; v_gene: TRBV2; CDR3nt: TGTGCCAGCAGTAGGGACATTGGAGGGGGGACCCAGTACTTC; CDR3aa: CASSRDIGGGTQYF
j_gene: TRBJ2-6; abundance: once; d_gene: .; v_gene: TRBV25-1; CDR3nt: TGTGCCAGCAGTGAAAATTCGGCGGGGATCTCTGGGGCCAACGTCCTGACTTTC; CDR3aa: CASSENSAGISGANVLTF
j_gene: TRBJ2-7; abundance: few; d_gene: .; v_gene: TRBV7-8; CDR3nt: TGTGCCAGCAGCTTAGACAGACAGAGCTCCTACGAGCAGTACTTC; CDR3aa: CASSLDRQSSYEQYF
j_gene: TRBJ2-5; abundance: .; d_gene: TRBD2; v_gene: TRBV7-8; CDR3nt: TGTGCCAGCAGCTCTAATAGCGGGAGTGAGACCCAGTACTTC; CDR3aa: CASSSNSGSETQYF
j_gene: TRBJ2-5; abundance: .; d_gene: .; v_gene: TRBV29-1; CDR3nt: TGCAGCGTTGTTTACCAGGGGAGAGTTGAGACCCAGTACTTC; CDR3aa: CSVVYQGRVETQYF
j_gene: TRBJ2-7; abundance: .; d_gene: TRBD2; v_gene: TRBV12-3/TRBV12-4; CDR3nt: TGTGCCAGCAGGATGGCCGGGACTAGGACAACCAACGAGCAGTACTTC; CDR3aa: CASRMAGTRTTNEQYF
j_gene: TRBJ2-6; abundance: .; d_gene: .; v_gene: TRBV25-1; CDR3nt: TGTGCTAGTGGTTTCCGGGCTAGTGGGGCCAACGTCCTGACTTTC; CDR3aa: CASGFRASGANVLTF
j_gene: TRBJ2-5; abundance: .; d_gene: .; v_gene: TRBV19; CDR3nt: TGTGCCAGTAGTATCTATGATGGGTCGGAGACCCAGTACTTC; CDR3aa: CASSIYDGSETQYF
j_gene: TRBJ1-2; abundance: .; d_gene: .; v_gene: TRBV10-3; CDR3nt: TGTGCCATCAGGCGGGCAGCGGATGGCGGCTACACCTTC; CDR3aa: CAIRRAADGGYTF
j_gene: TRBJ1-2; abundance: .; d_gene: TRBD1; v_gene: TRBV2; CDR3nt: TGTGCCAGCAGTGGGACAGGGCCCTATGGCTACACCTTC; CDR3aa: CASSGTGPYGYTF
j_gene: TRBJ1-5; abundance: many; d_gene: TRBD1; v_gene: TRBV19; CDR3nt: TGTGCCAGTAAAAAAGGACAGGGAGGTCAGCCCCAGCATTTT; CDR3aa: CASKKGQGGQPQHF
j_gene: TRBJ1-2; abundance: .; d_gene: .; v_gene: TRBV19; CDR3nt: TGTGCCAGTAGTGATACTGCCCTCTACACCTTC; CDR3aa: CASSDTALYTF
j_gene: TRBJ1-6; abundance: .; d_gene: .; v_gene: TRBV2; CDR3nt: TGTGCCAGCAGGGTTCAGAGCTCCTATAATTCACCCCTCCACTTT; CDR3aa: CASRVQSSYNSPLHF
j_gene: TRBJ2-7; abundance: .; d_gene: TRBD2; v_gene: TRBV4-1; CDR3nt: TGCGCCAGCAGCGACGGACTAGCGGGTACAGATGAGCAGTACTTC; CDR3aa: CASSDGLAGTDEQYF
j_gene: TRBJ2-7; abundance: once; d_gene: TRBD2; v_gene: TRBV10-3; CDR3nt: TGTGCCATCAGTGAAACGGGACTAGCGGGAGACTACGAGCAGTACTTC; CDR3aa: CAISETGLAGDYEQYF
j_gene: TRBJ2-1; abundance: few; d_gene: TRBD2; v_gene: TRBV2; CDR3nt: TGTGCCAGCAGTCAGACTAGCGGGGGGGAGGGTGAGCAGTTCTTC; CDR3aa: CASSQTSGGEGEQFF
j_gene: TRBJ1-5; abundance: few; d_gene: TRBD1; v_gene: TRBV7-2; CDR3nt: TGTGCCAGCACTTATGGACAGGGTGGCAATCAGCCCCAGCATTTT; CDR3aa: CASTYGQGGNQPQHF
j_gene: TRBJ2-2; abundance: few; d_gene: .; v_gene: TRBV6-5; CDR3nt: TGTGCCAGCAGTTACAAGAACACCGGAGAGCTGTTTTTT; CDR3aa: CASSYKNTGELFF